This T cell receptor (beta chain) emerged from a study of blood T cells in healthy people across ages. Study information: The capture of about one barcoded beta molecule per two T cells was achieved by template switching.

This CDR3 contains 14 residues. V shed 7 bases, J shed 5 bases, and the junction held 6 bases outside the gene matches. CDR1 and CDR2 (germline): MNHEY, SVGAGI. Then a second PCR, running roughly 6 to 11 cycles, was carried out with a sample-barcoded 5' primer and a J-beta primer mix. Each CDR3 protein is one row after TCRdb ran MiXCR on the 5' RACE reads. Found here are hundreds of thousands of distinct CDR3 sequences, around 45% of them singletons; the top ten hold 30% to 40%. Whole-study findings and limits: A greater number of naive CD4+ cells and higher diversity distinguished long-lived donors from aged donors.

Notes on this clonotype: Antigen specificity is unknown.

J is TRBJ1-4 and V is TRBV6-5, with TRBD1 identical over 8 bases. This clonotype was sampled from an older woman in good health. Material: blood. The CDR3 spells CASKVGQGNEKLFF. CDR3 DNA sequence: TGTGCCAGCAAAGTCGGACAGGGAAATGAAAAACTGTTTTTT.